A selection of T cell receptor beta chains follows, all from one sample in a study of blood T cells in healthy people across ages. TCRdb re-derived calls from the 5' RACE reads in MiXCR, one entry per CDR3 protein. The sample includes some 1,500,000 distinct CDR3 sequences, under 55% seen only once; the top ten take about 4.1%. The sequenced sample consisted of blood. The receptor set was obtained from a woman aged 18-29 years in good health. The CDR3 runs from the conserved cysteine through the conserved F or W. Each record gives: V gene, CDR3 length, J gene, CDR3 protein.

TRBV3-1,12,TRBJ2-5,CASSHGGETQYF
TRBV27,15,TRBJ1-3,CASSLDRSSGNTIYF
TRBV28,13,TRBJ2-1,CATLDQSYNEQFF
TRBV7-9,14,TRBJ2-4,CASSLEIDQNIQYF
TRBV20-1,15,TRBJ1-2,CSAREGQGAWYGYTF
TRBV27,17,TRBJ1-2,CASSQFFGQGMDYGYTF
TRBV6-1,14,TRBJ2-1,CASSSQGTLNEQFF
TRBV27,13,TRBJ2-3,CASSPGSTNTQYF
TRBV11-2,17,TRBJ1-1,CASSLGVTGRMNTEAFF
TRBV29-1,15,TRBJ2-1,CSVPNPSWGYNEQFF
TRBV7-2,15,TRBJ1-2,CASSILGGQIYGYTF
TRBV11-2,16,TRBJ1-2,CASSQLQGSANYGYTF
TRBV4-2,17,TRBJ2-3,CASSQPAGGGSTDTQYF
TRBV10-3,15,TRBJ1-1,CAISAGTGGGTEAFF